Included here is one T cell receptor beta chain sequence, with context. Only in-frame clones appear in the TCRdb table, and some are missing; sequencing was by immunoSEQ multiplex PCR. Of under 85,000 clones listed, roughly 93% are singletons. V was pared by 6 bases and J by 3 bases, with 12 bases between. In germline, CDR1 is SGHNT, CDR2 YYREEE (reference sequence). This CDR3 is 13 amino acids long. These data belong to a study of technical replicates of blood from several donors. This receptor was obtained from a human donor in good health. The chain uses TRBV5-4 and TRBJ1-2; D ambiguous. Specimen: T cells isolated from PBMCs. As DNA, the CDR3 is TGTGCCAGCAAGGCCCAAGAGGACTATGGCTACACCTTC. Residues: CASKAQEDYGYTF.